Sequencing of this T cell receptor (beta chain) was carried out in a study of T cell repertoires in cytomegalovirus infection. For the study at large: Public signatures in TCR beta pointed to CMV infection and matching HLA type. Study-level points and caveats: Carriers of CMV and the relevant HLA type were discriminated by public TCR beta frequency.

Germline assignment: CDR1 MDHEN and CDR2 SYDVKM. This CDR3 comprises 14 residues. The V end lost 2 bases, the J end lost 2 bases, and 8 bases lay between the germline ends. This clonotype was recorded many times. Antigen: not known. TCRdb reprocessed the reads via MiXCR and lists one record per CDR3 protein. This table has under 200,000 distinct CDR3 sequences, roughly 30% appearing once. The chain has TRBV28 and TRBJ2-3, with no clear D. Sequenced sample: PBMCs. The TCR comes from a human donor in good health (CMV status not recorded). Some clones in this sample may be carry-over from other donors' samples. The CDR3 here is CASSLRQPTDTQYF. The CDR3, as DNA: TGTGCCAGCAGTTTAAGGCAGCCCACAGATACGCAGTATTTT.